This TCR beta chain was recorded in a study of blood T cell repertoires in COVID-19. Turning to the study itself: Donors in the United States, Italy and Spain gave samples during acute or convalescent COVID-19.

Some clones are missing from TCRdb's copy, which holds only in-frame ones; the method was immunoSEQ multiplex PCR. This table has 200,000 to 300,000 clones, approximately 88% appearing once. V lost 7 bases and J lost 1; bases outside the gene matches: 6. The CDR3 sequence is 15 residues long. Per the germline V gene, CDR1 is MNHEY and CDR2 is SVGAGI. Sequencing used PBMCs or T cells enriched from blood (not recorded which). The rearrangement uses TRBV6-5 and TRBJ2-2, with 7 bases that match TRBD1. The clonotype originates from a woman in her thirties or forties with acute COVID-19. This CDR3 is CASTRQGGNTGELFF. CDR3 in DNA: TGTGCCAGCACACGACAGGGCGGGAACACCGGGGAGCTGTTTTTT.